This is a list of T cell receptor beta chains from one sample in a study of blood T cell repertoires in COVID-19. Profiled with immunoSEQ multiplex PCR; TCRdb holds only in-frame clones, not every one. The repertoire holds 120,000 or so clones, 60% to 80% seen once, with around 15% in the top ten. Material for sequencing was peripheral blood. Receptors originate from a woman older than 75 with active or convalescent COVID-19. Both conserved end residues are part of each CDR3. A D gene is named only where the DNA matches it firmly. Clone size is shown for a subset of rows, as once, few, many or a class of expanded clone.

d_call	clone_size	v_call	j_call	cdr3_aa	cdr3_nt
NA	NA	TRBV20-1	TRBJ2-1	CSASPGARYNEQFF	TGCAGTGCTAGTCCAGGGGCTAGGTACAATGAGCAGTTCTTC
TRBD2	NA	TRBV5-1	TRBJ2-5	CASSFSGSRQETQYF	TGCGCCAGCAGCTTCAGCGGGAGTCGGCAAGAGACCCAGTACTTC
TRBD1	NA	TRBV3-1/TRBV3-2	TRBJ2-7	CASSHRTGTNEQYF	TGTGCCAGCAGCCATCGGACAGGGACCAACGAGCAGTACTTC
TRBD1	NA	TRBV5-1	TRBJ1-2	CASSLAGQGLYGYTF	TGCGCCAGCAGCTTGGCCGGACAGGGACTCTATGGCTACACCTTC
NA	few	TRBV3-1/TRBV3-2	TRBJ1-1	CASSLLPGNTEAFF	TGTGCCAGCAGCCTACTCCCAGGGAACACTGAAGCTTTCTTT
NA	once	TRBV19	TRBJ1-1	CASSIRGVTEAFF	TGTGCCAGTAGTATCCGCGGTGTCACTGAAGCTTTCTTT
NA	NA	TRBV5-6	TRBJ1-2	CASSFLGRGDTYGYTF	TGTGCCAGCAGCTTCCTGGGGCGGGGGGATACCTATGGCTACACCTTC
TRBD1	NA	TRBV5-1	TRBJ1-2	CASNRGQGAYYGYTF	TGCGCCAGCAATCGGGGACAGGGGGCTTACTATGGCTACACCTTC
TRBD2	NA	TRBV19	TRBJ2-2	CASRLAANTGELFF	TGTGCCAGTAGACTAGCGGCGAACACCGGGGAGCTGTTTTTT
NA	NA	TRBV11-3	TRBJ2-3	CASSKYTDTQYF	TGTGCCAGCAGCAAATACACAGATACGCAGTATTTT
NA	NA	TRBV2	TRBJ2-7	CASRVFGDYEQYF	TGTGCCAGCAGGGTATTCGGGGACTACGAGCAGTACTTC
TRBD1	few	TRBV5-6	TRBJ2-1	CASSFRTGGIWNEQFF	TGTGCCAGCAGCTTCCGGACAGGGGGCATATGGAATGAGCAGTTCTTC
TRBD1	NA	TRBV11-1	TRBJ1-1	CASSQRTGWDTEAFF	TGTGCCAGCAGCCAAAGGACAGGGTGGGACACTGAAGCTTTCTTT
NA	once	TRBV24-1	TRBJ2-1	CATSDTWSGNEQFF	TGTGCCACCAGTGATACCTGGAGCGGCAATGAGCAGTTCTTC
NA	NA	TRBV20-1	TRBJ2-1	CSASLTGFNEQFF	TGCAGTGCTAGTTTGACCGGGTTCAATGAGCAGTTCTTC
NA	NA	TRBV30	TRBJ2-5	CAWSGTVETQYF	TGTGCCTGGAGTGGGACAGTAGAGACCCAGTACTTC
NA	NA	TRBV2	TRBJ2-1	CASSGGGSLYNEQFF	TGTGCCAGCAGTGGCGGCGGTTCCCTTTACAATGAGCAGTTCTTC
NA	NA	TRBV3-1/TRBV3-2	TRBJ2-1	CASSQDYEQFF	TGTGCCAGCAGCCAGGACTATGAGCAGTTCTTC
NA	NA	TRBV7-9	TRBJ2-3	CASSDRTALADTQYF	TGTGCCAGCAGCGACCGGACTGCTTTGGCAGATACGCAGTATTTT
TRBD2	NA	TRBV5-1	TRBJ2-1	CASSTGTSGMSDEQFF	TGCGCCAGCAGCACCGGGACTAGCGGGATGAGTGATGAGCAGTTCTTC
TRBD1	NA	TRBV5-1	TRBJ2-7	CASSVTGDSYEQYF	TGCGCCAGCAGCGTGACAGGGGACTCCTACGAGCAGTACTTC
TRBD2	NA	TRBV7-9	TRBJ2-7	CASSRGTSGSFSEQYF	TGTGCCAGCAGCCGTGGGACTAGCGGGAGCTTCTCCGAGCAGTACTTC
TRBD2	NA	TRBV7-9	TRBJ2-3	CASSSSTSGIDTQYF	TGTGCCAGCAGCTCATCCACTAGCGGGATAGATACGCAGTATTTT
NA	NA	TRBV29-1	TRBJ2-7	CSVRQANSYEQYF	TGCAGCGTACGACAGGCTAACTCCTACGAGCAGTACTTC
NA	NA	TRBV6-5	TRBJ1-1	CASRRTVIEGTEAFF	TGTGCCAGCAGGCGGACAGTTATCGAGGGCACTGAAGCTTTCTTT
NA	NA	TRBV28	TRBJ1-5	CASSLADSSNQPQHF	TGTGCCAGCAGTTTAGCGGATTCTAGCAATCAGCCCCAGCATTTT
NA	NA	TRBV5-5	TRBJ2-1	CASSPGQGTPYNEQFF	TGTGCCAGCAGCCCCGGCCAGGGGACCCCCTACAATGAGCAGTTCTTC
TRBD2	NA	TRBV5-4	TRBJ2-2	CASSWGLAGGGELFF	TGTGCCAGCAGCTGGGGACTAGCGGGAGGGGGGGAGCTGTTTTTT
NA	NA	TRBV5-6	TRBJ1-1	CASSLAFMNTEAFF	TGTGCCAGCAGCTTGGCCTTTATGAACACTGAAGCTTTCTTT
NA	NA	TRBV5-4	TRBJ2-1	CASSRGLEGGNEQFF	TGTGCCAGCAGCCGAGGACTGGAAGGGGGCAATGAGCAGTTCTTC
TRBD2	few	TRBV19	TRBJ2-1	CASSIGWAGVYNEQFF	TGTGCCAGTAGTATTGGGTGGGCGGGAGTCTACAATGAGCAGTTCTTC